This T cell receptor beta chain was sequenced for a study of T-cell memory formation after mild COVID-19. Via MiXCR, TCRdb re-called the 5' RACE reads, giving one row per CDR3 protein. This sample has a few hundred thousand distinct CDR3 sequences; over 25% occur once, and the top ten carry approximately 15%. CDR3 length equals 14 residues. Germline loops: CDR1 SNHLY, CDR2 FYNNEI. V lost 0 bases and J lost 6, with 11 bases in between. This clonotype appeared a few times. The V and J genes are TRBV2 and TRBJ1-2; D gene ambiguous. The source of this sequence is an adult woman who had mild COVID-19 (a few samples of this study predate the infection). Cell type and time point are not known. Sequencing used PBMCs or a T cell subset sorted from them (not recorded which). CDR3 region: CASSEAYLANGYTF. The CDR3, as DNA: TGTGCCAGCAGTGAAGCCTACCTAGCTAATGGCTACACCTTC.